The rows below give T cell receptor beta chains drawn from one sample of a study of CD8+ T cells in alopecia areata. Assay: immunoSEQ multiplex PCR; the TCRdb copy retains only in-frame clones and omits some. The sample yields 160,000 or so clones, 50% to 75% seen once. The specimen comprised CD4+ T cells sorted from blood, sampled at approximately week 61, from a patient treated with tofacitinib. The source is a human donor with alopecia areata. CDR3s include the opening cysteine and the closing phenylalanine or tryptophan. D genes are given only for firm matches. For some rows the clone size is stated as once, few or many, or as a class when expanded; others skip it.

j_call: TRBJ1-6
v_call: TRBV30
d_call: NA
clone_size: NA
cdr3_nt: TGTGCCTACCAGGGATCCTCCTATAATTCACCCCTCCACTTT
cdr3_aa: CAYQGSSYNSPLHF

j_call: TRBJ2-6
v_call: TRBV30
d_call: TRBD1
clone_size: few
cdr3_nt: TGTGCCAGGGACAGAACTGGGGCCAACGTCCTGACTTTC
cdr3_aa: CARDRTGANVLTF

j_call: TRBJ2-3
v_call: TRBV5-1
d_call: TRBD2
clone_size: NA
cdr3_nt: TGCGCCAGCAGCCCGGGGGGGTTGCGGGGGCGAACAGATACGCAGTATTTT
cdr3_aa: CASSPGGLRGRTDTQYF

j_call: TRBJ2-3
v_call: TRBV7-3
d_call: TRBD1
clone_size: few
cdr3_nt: TGTGCCAGCACCCAGGGGGCGGGCACAGATACGCAGTATTTT
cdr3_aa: CASTQGAGTDTQYF

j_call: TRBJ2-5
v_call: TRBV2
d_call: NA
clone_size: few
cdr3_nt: TGTGCCAGCATTGGGGGCCAAGAGACCCAGTACTTC
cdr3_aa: CASIGGQETQYF

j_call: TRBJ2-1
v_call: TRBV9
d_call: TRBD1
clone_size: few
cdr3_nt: TGTGCCAGCAGGAAGCAGGGGGACAGCTACAATGAGCAGTTCTTC
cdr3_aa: CASRKQGDSYNEQFF

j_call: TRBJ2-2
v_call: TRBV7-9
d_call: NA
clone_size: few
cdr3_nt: TGTGCCAGCAGCCCATGGCCGGTCGGCGGGGAGCTGTTTTTT
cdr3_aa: CASSPWPVGGELFF

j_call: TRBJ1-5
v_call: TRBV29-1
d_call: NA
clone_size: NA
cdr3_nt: TGCAGCGCCCAGGAAAATAGCAATCAGCCCCAGCATTTT
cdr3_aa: CSAQENSNQPQHF

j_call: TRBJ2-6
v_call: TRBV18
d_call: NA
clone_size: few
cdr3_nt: TGTGCCAGCTCACCATTTGATCAGGGTACTGGGGCCAACGTCCTGACTTTC
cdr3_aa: CASSPFDQGTGANVLTF

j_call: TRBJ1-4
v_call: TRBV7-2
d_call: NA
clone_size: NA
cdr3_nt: TGTGCCAGCAGCTTACAGAGCAGTCATGACGAAAAACTGTTTTTT
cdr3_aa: CASSLQSSHDEKLFF

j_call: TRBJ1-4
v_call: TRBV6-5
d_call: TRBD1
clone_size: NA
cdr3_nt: TGTGCCAGCAGACAGGGGGATGAAAAACTGTTTTTT
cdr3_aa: CASRQGDEKLFF

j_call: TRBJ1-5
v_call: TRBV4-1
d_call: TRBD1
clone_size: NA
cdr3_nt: TGCGCCAGCAGCCGGGACAGAGATCAGCCCCAGCATTTT
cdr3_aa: CASSRDRDQPQHF

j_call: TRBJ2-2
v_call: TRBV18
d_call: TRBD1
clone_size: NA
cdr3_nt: TGTGCCAGCTCGGACAGGGGAACTGCCACCGGGGAGCTGTTTTTT
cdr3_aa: CASSDRGTATGELFF

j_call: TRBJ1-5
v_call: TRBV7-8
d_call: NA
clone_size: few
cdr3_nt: TGTGCCAGCAGCTTTAGTGGCGAGCGTCAGCCCCAGCATTTT
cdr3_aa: CASSFSGERQPQHF

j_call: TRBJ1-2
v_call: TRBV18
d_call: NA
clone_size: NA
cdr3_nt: TGTGCCAGCTCACCGAACACGGGGGGCTCGGAAGGCTACACCTTC
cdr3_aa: CASSPNTGGSEGYTF

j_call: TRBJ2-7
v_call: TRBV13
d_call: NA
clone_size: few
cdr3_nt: TGTGCCAGCAGCCCGGGAGACAGGGACGAGCAGTACTTC
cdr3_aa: CASSPGDRDEQYF

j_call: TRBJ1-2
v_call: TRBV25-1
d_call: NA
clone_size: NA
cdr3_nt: TGTGCCAGCAGTCAGGGGTTTAACTATGGCTACACCTTC
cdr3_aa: CASSQGFNYGYTF

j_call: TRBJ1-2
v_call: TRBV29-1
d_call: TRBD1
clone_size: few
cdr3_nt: TGCAGCGCCCGAAGGGACAGGGCCTATGGCTACACCTTC
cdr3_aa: CSARRDRAYGYTF

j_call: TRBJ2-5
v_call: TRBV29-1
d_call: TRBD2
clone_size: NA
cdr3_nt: TGCAGCGTTGAATCTGGGAGGGAAGAGACCCAGTACTTC
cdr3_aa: CSVESGREETQYF

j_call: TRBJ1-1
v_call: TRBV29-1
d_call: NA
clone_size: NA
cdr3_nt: TGCAGCGGGCTTATAGCGGAGAACACTGAAGCTTTCTTT
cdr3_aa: CSGLIAENTEAFF

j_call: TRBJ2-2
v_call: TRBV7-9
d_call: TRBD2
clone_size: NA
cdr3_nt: TGTGCCACCCATCCACAGAGCGGGGATGTCGGGGAGCTGTTTTTT
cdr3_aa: CATHPQSGDVGELFF

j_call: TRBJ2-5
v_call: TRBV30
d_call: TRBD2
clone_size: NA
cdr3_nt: TGTGCCTGGAGAAAGAGACCGACTAGCGGGGAAGAGACCCAGTACTTC
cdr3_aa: CAWRKRPTSGEETQYF

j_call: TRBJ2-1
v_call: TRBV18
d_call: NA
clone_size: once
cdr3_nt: TGTGCCAGCTCCCGAACGGAGGCAGGCAATGAGCAGTTCTTC
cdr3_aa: CASSRTEAGNEQFF

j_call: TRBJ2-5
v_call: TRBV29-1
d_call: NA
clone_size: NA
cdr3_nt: TGCAGCGTTGGTGAGGGGTTTCAAGAGACCCAGTACTTC
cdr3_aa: CSVGEGFQETQYF

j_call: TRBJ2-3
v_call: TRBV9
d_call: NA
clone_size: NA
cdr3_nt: TGTGCCAGCAGCGTAGAATCGTCCACAGATACGCAGTATTTT
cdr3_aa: CASSVESSTDTQYF

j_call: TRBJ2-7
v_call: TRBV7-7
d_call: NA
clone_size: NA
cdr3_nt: TGTGCTAGCAGCTTAGATGACCGCTACGAGCAGTACTTC
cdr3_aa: CASSLDDRYEQYF

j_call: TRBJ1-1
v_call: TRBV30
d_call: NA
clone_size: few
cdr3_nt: TGTGCCTGGAGTGTACTATTTACTGAAGCTTTCTTT
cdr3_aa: CAWSVLFTEAFF

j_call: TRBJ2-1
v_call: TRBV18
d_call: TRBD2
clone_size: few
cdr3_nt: TGTGCCAGCTCGCCTCCGGGACTAGCGGGGGGGACATACAATGAGCAGTTCTTC
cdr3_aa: CASSPPGLAGGTYNEQFF

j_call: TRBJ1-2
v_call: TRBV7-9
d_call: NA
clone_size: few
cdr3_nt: TGTGCCAGCAGCTTGGCAGGAGTTAACTATGGCTACACCTTC
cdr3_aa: CASSLAGVNYGYTF

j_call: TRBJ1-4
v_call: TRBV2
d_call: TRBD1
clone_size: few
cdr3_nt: TGTGCCAGCAGTAGGGACAGGGGGAAAGAAAAACTGTTTTTT
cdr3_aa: CASSRDRGKEKLFF

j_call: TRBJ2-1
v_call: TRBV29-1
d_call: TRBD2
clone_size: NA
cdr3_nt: TGCAGCTCCGGGACTAGCGCTCGCAATGAGCAGTTCTTC
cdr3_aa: CSSGTSARNEQFF

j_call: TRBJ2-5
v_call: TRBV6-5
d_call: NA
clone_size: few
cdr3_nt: TGTGCCAGCAGTTCCCACGCAGATTCTCTGGAGACCCAGTACTTC
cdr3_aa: CASSSHADSLETQYF

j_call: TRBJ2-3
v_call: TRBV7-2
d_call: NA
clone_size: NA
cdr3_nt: TGTGCCAGCAGCTTAGATGCAGATACGCAGTATTTT
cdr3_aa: CASSLDADTQYF

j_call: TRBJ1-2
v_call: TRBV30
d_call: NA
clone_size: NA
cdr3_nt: TGTGCCTGGAGGGAACAGCTCTCCTATGGCTACACCTTC
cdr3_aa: CAWREQLSYGYTF

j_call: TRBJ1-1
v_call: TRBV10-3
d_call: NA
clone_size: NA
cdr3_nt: TGTGCCATCAGTGCCCGGATCAACACTGAAGCTTTCTTT
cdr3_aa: CAISARINTEAFF

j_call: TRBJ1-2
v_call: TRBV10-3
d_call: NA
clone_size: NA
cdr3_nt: TGTGCCATCAGTCAACAGGGTTATGGCTACACCTTC
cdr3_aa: CAISQQGYGYTF

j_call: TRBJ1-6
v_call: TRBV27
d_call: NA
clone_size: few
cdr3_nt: TGTGCCACCTCTCTCGAAGCCAGGGGAGGTTCACCCCTCCACTTT
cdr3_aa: CATSLEARGGSPLHF

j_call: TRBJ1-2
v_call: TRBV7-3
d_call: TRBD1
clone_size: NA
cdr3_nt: TGTGCCAGCAGCCCCAACGGAGGACAGGGTGGTGGCTACACCTTC
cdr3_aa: CASSPNGGQGGGYTF

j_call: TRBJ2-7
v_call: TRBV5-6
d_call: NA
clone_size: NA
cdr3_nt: TGTGCCAGCAGCCCGACTAGTTATAGCTCCTACGAGCAGTACTTC
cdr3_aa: CASSPTSYSSYEQYF

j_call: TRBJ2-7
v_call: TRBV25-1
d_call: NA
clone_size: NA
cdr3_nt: TGTGCCAGCATGGTGGGTTACGAGCAGTACTTC
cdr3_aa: CASMVGYEQYF

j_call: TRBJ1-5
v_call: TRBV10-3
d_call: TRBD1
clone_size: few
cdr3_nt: TGTGCCATCAGTGAGGCGCAGGGGGCTGTTCAGCCCCAGCATTTT
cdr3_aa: CAISEAQGAVQPQHF

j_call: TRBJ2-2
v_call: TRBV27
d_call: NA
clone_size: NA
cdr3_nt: TGTGCCAGCAGTTCCCAGGGGGTAGCGGCCGGGGAGCTGTTTTTT
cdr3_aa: CASSSQGVAAGELFF

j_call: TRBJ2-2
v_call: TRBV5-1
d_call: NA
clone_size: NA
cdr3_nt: TGCGCCAGCAGCTCCCGGAGGGGCTCGAACACCGGGGAGCTGTTTTTT
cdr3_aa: CASSSRRGSNTGELFF

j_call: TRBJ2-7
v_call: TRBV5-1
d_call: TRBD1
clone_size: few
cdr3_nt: TGCGCCAGTTCACAGGGGAGTCAAAGCTCCTACGAGCAGTACTTC
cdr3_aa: CASSQGSQSSYEQYF

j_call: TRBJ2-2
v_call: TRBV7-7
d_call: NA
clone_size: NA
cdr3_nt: TGTGCTAGCAGCCAAGCCCCGGTTCTGAGCACCGGGGAGCTGTTTTTT
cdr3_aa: CASSQAPVLSTGELFF

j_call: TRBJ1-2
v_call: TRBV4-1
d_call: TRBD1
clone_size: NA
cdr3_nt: TGCGCCAGCAGCCTAGGACAGGGCCCAGACTATGGCTACACCTTC
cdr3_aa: CASSLGQGPDYGYTF

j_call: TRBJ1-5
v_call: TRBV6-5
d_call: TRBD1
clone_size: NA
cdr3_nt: TGTGCCAGCAGTCTGACAGGGTTTCAGCCCCAGCATTTT
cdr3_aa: CASSLTGFQPQHF

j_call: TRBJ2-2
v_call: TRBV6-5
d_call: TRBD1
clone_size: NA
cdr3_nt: TGTGCCAGCAGACGGGACAGGGGGAACACCGGGGAGCTGTTTTTT
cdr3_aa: CASRRDRGNTGELFF

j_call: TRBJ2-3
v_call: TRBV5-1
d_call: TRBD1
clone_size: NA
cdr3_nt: TGCGCCAGCAGCTGGACAGGATGGGTCACAGATACGCAGTATTTT
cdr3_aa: CASSWTGWVTDTQYF

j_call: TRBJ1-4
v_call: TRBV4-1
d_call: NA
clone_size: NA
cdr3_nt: TGCGCCAGCAGCCAGGGACCGGAGGGGGAAAAACTGTTTTTT
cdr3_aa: CASSQGPEGEKLFF